This TCR beta chain originates from a study of blood T cell repertoires in COVID-19. Sequencing was performed with immunoSEQ multiplex PCR; in TCRdb, only in-frame clones are kept and a portion is missing. This sample has about 230,000 clones, with under 90% found just once. The sequenced sample was PBMCs or T cells enriched from blood (not recorded which). The source of this sequence is a young man who had recovered from COVID-19.

DNA for the CDR3: TGTGCCAGCAGCCCCCGGTTGGGACAGAGTTCACCCCTCCACTTT. The encoded protein is CASSPRLGQSSPLHF. This chain links TRBV5-4 with TRBJ1-6, with 7 positions matching TRBD1. Germline-derived CDR1 and CDR2 are SGHNT and YYREEE (reference sequence). CDR3 length: 15 amino acids. The trim removed 4 bases at V and 9 bases at J, leaving 10 bases unmatched.